This TCR beta chain comes out of a study of blood T cell repertoires in COVID-19. Data came from immunoSEQ multiplex PCR; TCRdb stores just in-frame clones and leaves some out. The sample has roughly 200,000 clones, 75% to 95% seen once; the top ten hold around 0.53%. The TCR comes from a man aged 50-60 years with acute or convalescent COVID-19. What was sequenced was peripheral blood.

The CDR3 DNA is TGTGCCAGTAGCAGACAGGGCATTGCAACTAATGAAAAACTGTTTTTT. This gives the protein CASSRQGIATNEKLFF. The chain combines TRBV19 with TRBJ1-4; 7 bases align to TRBD1. J gave up 0 bases and V 6 bases, and 7 bases lay outside the gene matches. CDR1 and CDR2 (germline): LNHDA, SQIVND (reference sequence). The CDR3 runs to 16 residues.